This T cell receptor beta chain was identified in a study of OX40 agonist ivuxolimab in advanced cancers. This clone has a handful of counts. CDR1 and CDR2 from the germline V gene are SGHNT and YENEEA. V was pared by 5 bases and J by 5 bases, with 9 bases of the junction left unmatched. CDR3 length: 15 amino acids. Assay: immunoSEQ multiplex PCR; the TCRdb copy retains only in-frame clones and omits some. The data show around 47,000 clones, roughly 82% seen once. The chain uses TRBV11-3 and TRBJ1-1, with 9 bases lining up with TRBD1. The receptor comes from an adult with an advanced solid tumor such as melanoma, head and neck, liver or kidney cancer. The source was CD4+ or CD8+ T cells sorted from blood, collected in a trial of the OX40 agonist ivuxolimab. CDR3: CASSGWDRAGTEAFF. Here the CDR3 DNA reads TGTGCCAGCAGCGGATGGGACAGGGCGGGAACTGAAGCTTTCTTT.